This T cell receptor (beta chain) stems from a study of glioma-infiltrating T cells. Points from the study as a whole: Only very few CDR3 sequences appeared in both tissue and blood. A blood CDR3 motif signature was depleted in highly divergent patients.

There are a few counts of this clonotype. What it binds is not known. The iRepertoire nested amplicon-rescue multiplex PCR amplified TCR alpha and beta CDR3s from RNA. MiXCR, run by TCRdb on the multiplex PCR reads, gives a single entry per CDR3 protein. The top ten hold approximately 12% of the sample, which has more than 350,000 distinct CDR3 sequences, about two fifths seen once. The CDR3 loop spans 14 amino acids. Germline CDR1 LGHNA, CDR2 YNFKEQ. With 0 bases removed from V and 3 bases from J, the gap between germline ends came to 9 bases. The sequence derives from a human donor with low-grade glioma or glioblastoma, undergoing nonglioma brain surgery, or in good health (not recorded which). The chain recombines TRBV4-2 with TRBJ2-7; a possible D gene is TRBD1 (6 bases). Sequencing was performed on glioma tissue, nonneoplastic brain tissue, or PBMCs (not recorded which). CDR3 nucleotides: TGTGCCAGCAGCCAAGAGCAGGGGAACTACGAGCAGTACTTC. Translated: CASSQEQGNYEQYF.